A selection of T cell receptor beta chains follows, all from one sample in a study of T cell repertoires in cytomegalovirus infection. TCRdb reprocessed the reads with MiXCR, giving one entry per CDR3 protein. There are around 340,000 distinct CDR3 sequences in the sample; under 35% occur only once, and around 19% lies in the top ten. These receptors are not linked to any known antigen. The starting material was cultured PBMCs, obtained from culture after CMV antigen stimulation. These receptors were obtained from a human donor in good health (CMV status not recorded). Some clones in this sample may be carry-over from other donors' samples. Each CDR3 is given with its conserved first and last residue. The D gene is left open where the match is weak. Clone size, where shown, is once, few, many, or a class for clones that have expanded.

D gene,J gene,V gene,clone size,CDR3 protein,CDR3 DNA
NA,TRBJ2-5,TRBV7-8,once,CASSLPWGETQYF,TGTGCCAGCAGCCTACCCTGGGGGGAGACCCAGTACTTC
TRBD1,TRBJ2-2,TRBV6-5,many,CASSYGTANTGELFF,TGTGCCAGCAGTTACGGGACAGCGAACACCGGGGAGCTGTTTTTT
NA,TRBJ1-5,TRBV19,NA,CASSIPRTSNQPQHF,TGTGCCAGTAGTATCCCCAGGACTAGCAATCAGCCCCAGCATTTT
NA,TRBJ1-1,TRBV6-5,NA,CASYSEGYRSIRGTEAFF,TGTGCCAGCTACTCGGAAGGGTACCGGTCGATAAGGGGGACTGAAGCTTTCTTT
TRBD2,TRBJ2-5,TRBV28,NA,CASTQLLAGGSETQYF,TGTGCCAGCACCCAACTACTAGCGGGAGGATCAGAGACCCAGTACTTC
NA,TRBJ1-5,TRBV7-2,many,CASSLRQISNQPQHF,TGTGCCAGCAGCTTAAGGCAGATTAGCAATCAGCCCCAGCATTTT
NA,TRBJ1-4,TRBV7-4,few,CASSKDRFRNEKLFF,TGTGCCAGCAGCAAGGACCGTTTTCGGAATGAAAAACTGTTTTTT
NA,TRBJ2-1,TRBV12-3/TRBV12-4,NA,CASSITRDEQFF,TGTGCCAGCAGTATCACACGGGATGAGCAGTTCTTC
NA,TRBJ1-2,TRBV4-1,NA,CASSQEVAELYGYTF,TGCGCCAGCAGCCAAGAAGTAGCAGAACTGTATGGCTACACCTTC
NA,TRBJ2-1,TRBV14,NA,CASSLLRLADNNEQFF,TGTGCCAGCAGCCTATTACGCCTAGCTGATAACAATGAGCAGTTCTTC
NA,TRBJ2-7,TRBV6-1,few,CASSSDTSFTYEQYF,TGTGCCAGCAGCTCCGACACCTCATTTACCTACGAGCAGTACTTC
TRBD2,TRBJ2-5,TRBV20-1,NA,CSVRLAVRETQYF,TGCAGTGTCAGACTAGCGGTGAGGGAGACCCAGTACTTC
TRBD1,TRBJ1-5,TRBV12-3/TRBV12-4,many,CASSIGTGDLGNQPQHF,TGTGCCAGCAGTATAGGGACAGGGGATCTGGGCAATCAGCCCCAGCATTTT
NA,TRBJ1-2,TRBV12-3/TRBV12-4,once,CASTNAGYRNGSYTF,TGTGCCAGCACGAATGCAGGGTATCGGAATGGGAGCTACACCTTC
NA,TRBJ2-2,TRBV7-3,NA,CASSNRGSNTGELFF,TGTGCCAGCAGCAACCGGGGTTCGAACACCGGGGAGCTGTTTTTT
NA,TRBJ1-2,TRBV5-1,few,CASSSMSGVTLGYTF,TGCGCCAGCAGCTCTATGTCGGGGGTGACTCTTGGCTACACCTTC
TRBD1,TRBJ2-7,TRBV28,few,CASSSSTGTGFSYEQYF,TGTGCCAGCAGTTCTTCTACCGGGACAGGCTTCTCCTACGAGCAGTACTTC
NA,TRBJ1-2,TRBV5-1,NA,CASSLEPRADGYTF,TGCGCCAGCAGCTTGGAGCCCAGGGCGGACGGCTACACCTTC
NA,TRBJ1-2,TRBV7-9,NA,CASSKGPAYGYTF,TGTGCCAGCAGCAAAGGGCCCGCCTATGGCTACACCTTC
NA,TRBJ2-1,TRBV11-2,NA,CASSLDEQGEQFF,TGTGCCAGCAGCTTAGATGAACAGGGCGAGCAGTTCTTC
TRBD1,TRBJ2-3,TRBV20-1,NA,CSAPGGRLTDTQYF,TGCAGTGCTCCAGGGGGCCGACTCACAGATACGCAGTATTTT
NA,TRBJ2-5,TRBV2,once,CASRRTVSARETQYF,TGTGCCAGCAGGAGGACAGTATCGGCACGGGAGACCCAGTACTTC
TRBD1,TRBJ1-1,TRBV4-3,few,CASSQGQGVVTEAFF,TGCGCCAGCAGCCAAGGACAGGGAGTCGTCACTGAAGCTTTCTTT
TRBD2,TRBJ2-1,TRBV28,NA,CASSLYGGPAGGGNEQFF,TGTGCCAGCAGTTTATACGGGGGCCCCGCGGGAGGTGGCAATGAGCAGTTCTTC
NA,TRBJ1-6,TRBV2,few,CASMYRNSPLHF,TGTGCCAGCATGTATAGGAACTCACCCCTCCACTTT
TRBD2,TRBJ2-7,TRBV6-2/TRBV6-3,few,CASSLRLAGVSYEQYF,TGTGCCAGCAGTTTGCGACTAGCGGGAGTTTCCTACGAGCAGTACTTC
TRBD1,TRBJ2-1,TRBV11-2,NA,CASSDHQGADYNEQFF,TGTGCCAGCAGCGACCATCAGGGGGCGGACTACAATGAGCAGTTCTTC
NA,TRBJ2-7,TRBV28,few,CASSLWDGTHRDEQYF,TGTGCCAGCAGTTTATGGGACGGGACCCATAGGGACGAGCAGTACTTC
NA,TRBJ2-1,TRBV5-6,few,CASSLQSDEQFF,TGTGCCAGCAGCCTCCAATCGGATGAGCAGTTCTTC
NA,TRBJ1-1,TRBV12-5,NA,CASGLPRGSWNTEAFF,TGTGCTAGTGGTTTGCCTAGGGGCTCGTGGAACACTGAAGCTTTCTTT
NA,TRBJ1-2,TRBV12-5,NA,CASGLAGGNYGYTF,TGTGCTAGTGGTTTGGCGGGGGGAAACTATGGCTACACCTTC
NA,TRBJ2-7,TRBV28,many,CASSLNGLTIGSEQYF,TGTGCCAGCAGTTTAAATGGACTTACCATTGGGTCCGAGCAGTACTTC
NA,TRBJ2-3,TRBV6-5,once,CASSPGGPVADTQYF,TGTGCCAGCAGTCCTGGAGGGCCTGTGGCAGATACGCAGTATTTT
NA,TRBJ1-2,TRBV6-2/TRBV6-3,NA,CASRDPVGTNYGYTF,TGTGCCAGCAGAGATCCGGTGGGGACTAACTATGGCTACACCTTC
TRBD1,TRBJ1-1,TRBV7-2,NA,CASSADRGWTEAFF,TGTGCCAGCAGCGCGGACAGGGGGTGGACTGAAGCTTTCTTT
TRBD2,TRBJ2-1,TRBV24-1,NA,CATSDHGTSGRTNEQFF,TGTGCCACCAGTGATCACGGGACTAGCGGGAGGACCAATGAGCAGTTCTTC
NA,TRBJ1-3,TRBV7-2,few,CASTGPGGNTIYF,TGTGCCAGCACCGGGCCGGGAGGAAACACCATATATTTT
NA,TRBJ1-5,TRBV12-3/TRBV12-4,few,CASSLIMDSNQPQHF,TGTGCCAGCAGTTTAATAATGGATAGCAATCAGCCCCAGCATTTT
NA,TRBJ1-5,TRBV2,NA,CASSEEQLGPQHF,TGTGCCAGCAGTGAAGAACAACTGGGGCCCCAGCATTTT
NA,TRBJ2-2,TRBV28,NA,CASSSTFNTGELFF,TGTGCCAGCAGTTCTACGTTTAACACCGGGGAGCTGTTTTTT
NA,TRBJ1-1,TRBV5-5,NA,CASSSGVENTEAFF,TGTGCCAGCAGCTCGGGAGTGGAGAACACTGAAGCTTTCTTT
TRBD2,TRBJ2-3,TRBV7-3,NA,CASSLKLAGGTDTQYF,TGTGCCAGCAGCTTAAAACTAGCGGGGGGTACAGATACGCAGTATTTT
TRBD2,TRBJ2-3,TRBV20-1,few,CSARPMASGGDFTISTDTQYF,TGCAGTGCTAGACCCATGGCTAGCGGGGGGGATTTCACCATTAGCACAGATACGCAGTATTTT
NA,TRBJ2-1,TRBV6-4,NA,CASSDFGGGQEQLF,TGTGCCAGCAGTGACTTTGGGGGAGGCCAGGAGCAGCTCTTC
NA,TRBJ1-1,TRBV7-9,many,CASSLRVDTEAFF,TGTGCCAGCAGCTTAAGAGTGGACACTGAAGCTTTCTTT
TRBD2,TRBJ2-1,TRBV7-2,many,CASSPAGGGGRNEQFF,TGTGCCAGCAGCCCCGCGGGAGGGGGGGGGAGGAATGAGCAGTTCTTC
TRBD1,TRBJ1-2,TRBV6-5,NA,CASSYDPGQGTTGYGYTF,TGTGCCAGCAGTTATGATCCGGGACAGGGGACCACCGGCTATGGCTACACCTTC
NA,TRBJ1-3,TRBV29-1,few,CSVTQNSGNTIYF,TGCAGCGTCACTCAGAACTCTGGAAACACCATATATTTT
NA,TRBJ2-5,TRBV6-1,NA,CASSHEAGSSAGETQYF,TGTGCCAGCAGCCACGAAGCGGGCTCATCCGCCGGGGAGACCCAGTACTTC
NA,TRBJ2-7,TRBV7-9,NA,CASSSVGSYEQYF,TGTGCCAGCAGCTCCGTGGGCTCCTACGAGCAGTACTTC